The table lists the clone carrying this T cell receptor beta chain with many counts. The antigen remains undetermined. The CDR3 spans 13 residues. Trimming at V came to 5 bases and at J to 5 bases, leaving 8 bases not matched to a gene. Germline lookup yields CDR1 DFQATT and CDR2 SNEGSKA (reference sequence). This specimen belongs to a study of T-cell memory formation after mild COVID-19. About the study: TCR clusters showed largely donor specificity. General study points: The CD4+ clones that contracted clustered mainly within CM and EM, and the CD8+ clones concentrated in EMRA.

TCRdb used MiXCR to reprocess the 5' RACE reads, holding one entry per CDR3 protein. There are roughly 200,000 distinct CDR3 sequences in the sample; over 9.5% occur only once, and around 3.3% lies in the top ten. The gene calls are TRBV20-1 and TRBJ2-7; TRBD1 matches 8 bases. The source of this sequence is a man younger than 35 who had mild COVID-19 (a few samples of this study predate the infection). Cell type and time point are not known. The specimen was PBMCs or a T cell subset sorted from them (not recorded which). The CDR3 nucleotides are TGCAGTGCTGAGGACAGGGCCGTGGACGAGCAGTACTTC. It yields the protein CSAEDRAVDEQYF.